This note documents a single T cell receptor beta chain sequence. Its cognate antigen is unknown. The record originates from a study of monozygotic twins with inflammatory bowel disease. The CDR3 spans 16 residues. Germline values: CDR1 LGHNT, CDR2 FRNRAP. UMIs containing a 6-nucleotide sample barcode were added via template switching. TCRdb re-called the 5' RACE reads; every CDR3 protein appears as one record, without DNA. The table for this sample gives 310,000 or so distinct CDR3 sequences. Notes on the study in general: Whereas healthy co-twins had higher TCRbeta diversity (inverse Simpson), IBD patients had lower diversity. Researchers report that IBD patients shared fewer clonotypes with others than healthy twins, especially amid disease activity.

This sequence originates from a human donor with ulcerative colitis or Crohn's disease, or a healthy co-twin of an affected twin (not recorded which). Sequenced material: blood. This chain connects TRBV12-5 to TRBJ1-1; the TCRdb D gene call, TRBD1, has no DNA to confirm it. CDR3 residues: CASGSPSGEVSTEAFF. Using reference TRBV12-5 and TRBJ1-1 for the parts outside the CDR3, the full variable domain is DARVTQTPRHKVTEMGQEVTMRCQPILGHNTVFWYRQTMMQGLELLAYFRNRAPLDDSGMPKDRFSAEMPDATLATLKIQPSEPRDSAVYFCASGSPSGEVSTEAFFGQGTRLTVV.